Below are 23 T cell receptor beta chains sequenced from a single sample in a study of blood T cell repertoires in COVID-19. Profiling relied on immunoSEQ multiplex PCR, and the TCRdb table lists in-frame clones only, not all of them. The profile shows under 400,000 clones, 80% to 90% of them singletons. The sequenced sample consisted of PBMCs or T cells enriched from blood (not recorded which). The origin of the receptors is a man aged 35-49 years in a cohort exposed to, infected with or recovered from COVID-19 (not recorded which).

This chain joins TRBV11-2 and TRBJ2-5; a weak D match, TRBD2 (6 bases). Germline V gene data show CDR1 as SGHAT and CDR2 as FQNNGV. The length of the CDR3 is 14 residues. The germline V and J ends were trimmed by 4 bases and 2 bases, with 11 bases remaining between them. The CDR3 coding sequence is TGTGCCAGCAGCTACCGGACTACTCAAGAGACCCAGTACTTC. This translates into CASSYRTTQETQYF.

The V and J genes are TRBV28 and TRBJ1-2, with a tentative D call TRBD1 (5 bases). This CDR3 comprises 15 residues. V shed 3 bases and J shed 2 bases, with 13 bases lying between them. From germline, CDR1 is MDHEN and CDR2 SYDVKM. This CDR3 is CASSFGGGVNYGYTF. CDR3 bases: TGTGCCAGCAGTTTCGGGGGAGGAGTCAACTATGGCTACACCTTC.

The chain is built from TRBV2 and TRBJ2-1, with D unclear. Germline CDR1 SNHLY, CDR2 FYNNEI. CDR3 size: 14 residues. V was pared by 8 bases and J by 0 bases, with 11 bases between. DNA of the CDR3: TGTGCCAGCGCGATAATTCTCTCCTACAATGAGCAGTTCTTC. Residues: CASAIILSYNEQFF.

The chain is built from TRBV7-2 and TRBJ1-3, with D perhaps TRBD1 (6 bases). Germline V gene sequence: CDR1 SGHTA, CDR2 FQGNSA. V was clipped by 3 bases and J by 6 bases, with 9 bases between them. CDR3 length: 13 residues. The CDR3, as DNA: TGTGCCAGCAGCTTTGACAGGCAAAACACCATATATTTT. It is translated as CASSFDRQNTIYF. Supplemented by reference TRBV7-2 and TRBJ1-3, the full variable domain reads GAGVSQSPSNKVTEKGKDVELRCDPISGHTALYWYRQSLGQGLEFLIYFQGNSAPDKSGLPSDRFSAERTGGSVSTLTIQRTQQEDSAVYLCASSFDRQNTIYFGEGSWLTVV.

The chain links TRBV2 to TRBJ2-5; D perhaps matches TRBD2 (6 bases). This CDR3 is 12 amino acids long. Germline lookup yields CDR1 SNHLY and CDR2 FYNNEI. Trimming removed 5 bases from V and 2 bases from J, with 6 bases in between. This CDR3 is CASSLAQETQYF. The CDR3, as DNA: TGTGCCAGCAGTCTAGCGCAAGAGACCCAGTACTTC.

This chain connects TRBV5-1 to TRBJ2-5; 16 bases line up with TRBD2. The CDR3 sequence is 16 residues long. The germline gives CDR1 SGHRS, CDR2 YFSETQ. V lost 4 bases, J lost 2 bases, and 2 bases stayed unmatched. DNA for the CDR3: TGCGCCAGCAGCCAGGGACTAGCGGGAGGGCAAGAGACCCAGTACTTC. It yields the protein CASSQGLAGGQETQYF.

The V call is TRBV6-6, the J call TRBJ2-2; 8 bases are a match to TRBD1. The germline gives CDR1 MNHNY, CDR2 SVGAGI (reference sequence). There are 13 residues in the CDR3. V lost 3 bases to trimming and J lost 7 bases; unmatched junction nucleotides: 1. DNA of the CDR3: TGTGCCAGCAGTTATACAGGGGGCGGGGAGCTGTTTTTT. Amino acids: CASSYTGGGELFF.

In this sample, this clone turned up once. The V and J genes are TRBV11-2 and TRBJ1-4, with unresolved D. CDR1 and CDR2 from the germline V gene are SGHAT and FQNNGV. CDR3 length: 14 amino acids. Trimming left V 1 base short and J 6 bases short, with 9 bases between. The DNA of the CDR3 is TGTGCCAGCAGCTTAGGTATCCCGGATGAAAAACTGTTTTTT. Its translation is CASSLGIPDEKLFF. The complete variable domain, with remaining parts taken from reference TRBV11-2 and TRBJ1-4, reads EAGVAQSPRYKIIEKRQSVAFWCNPISGHATLYWYQQILGQGPKLLIQFQNNGVVDDSQLPKDRFSAERLKGVDSTLKIQPAKLEDSAVYLCASSLGIPDEKLFFGSGTQLSVL.

The chain uses TRBV25-1 and TRBJ2-7; no clear D. Germline V gives CDR1 MGHDK, CDR2 SYGVNS. This CDR3 spans 13 amino acids. V was trimmed by 3 bases and J by 4 bases, leaving 10 bases between them. CDR3 in amino acids: CASSDVGLYEQYF. CDR3 nucleotide sequence: TGTGCCAGCAGTGACGTGGGCCTTTACGAGCAGTACTTC.

The CDR3 here is CASSSGGSQPQHF. DNA for the CDR3: TGTGCCAGCAGCTCGGGGGGCAGTCAGCCCCAGCATTTT. J is TRBJ1-5 and V is TRBV3-1 (or the pseudogene TRBV3-2); D may be TRBD1 (6 bases). CDR1 and CDR2 (germline): LGHDT, YNNKEL (reference sequence). The CDR3 runs 13 residues. Trimming pared 5 bases from V and 6 bases from J, leaving 11 bases between.

This rearrangement joins TRBV19 to TRBJ2-5; 8 bases line up with TRBD1. In germline, CDR1 is LNHDA, CDR2 SQIVND (reference sequence). The CDR3 runs 14 residues. V lost 8 bases and J lost 4; bases outside the gene matches: 9. The CDR3, as DNA: TGTGCCAGTGGTCCCGGGACAGGAACAGAGACCCAGTACTTC. Translated, it gives CASGPGTGTETQYF.

The V gene is TRBV6-5, the J gene TRBJ1-5; D not resolved. Germline CDR1 MNHEY, CDR2 SVGAGI. The CDR3 is made up of 15 amino acids. Trimming took off 0 bases at V and 5 bases at J, with 11 bases between the two ends. CDR3 DNA: TGTGCCAGCAGTTACTCGAGGCAAAAGGATCAGCCCCAGCATTTT. This codes for CASSYSRQKDQPQHF.

The gene calls are TRBV5-1 and TRBJ1-2; D might be TRBD1 (5 bases). Germline V gene sequence: CDR1 SGHRS, CDR2 YFSETQ. Trimming stripped 5 bases from V and 3 bases from J, with 14 bases between. CDR3 length: 14 amino acids. CDR3 residues: CASSFWGEDYGYTF. The CDR3 coding sequence is TGCGCCAGCAGTTTCTGGGGGGAAGACTATGGCTACACCTTC.

V gene TRBV21-1 combines with J gene TRBJ2-1; the table names TRBD1, a call not compared with the DNA. TRBV21-1 is a pseudogene locus. This CDR3 region has 15 residues. The CDR3 is CASSKKDSFYNEQFF. CDR3 DNA sequence: TGTGCCAGCAGCAAAAAGGACAGTTTCTACAATGAGCAGTTCTTC.

The CDR3 DNA follows: TGTGCCAGTAGTGGGCGGAACACTGAAGCTTTCTTT. This gives the protein CASSGRNTEAFF. This chain joins TRBV19 and TRBJ1-1; D uncertain. CDR1 is LNHDA, CDR2 SQIVND, per germline (reference sequence). Trimming took 5 bases from V and 1 from J, leaving 5 bases between them. This CDR3 region has 12 residues.

The V call is TRBV9, the J call TRBJ1-4; D possibly corresponds to TRBD1 (5 bases). Deletions cut 3 bases from V and 7 bases from J, with 19 bases between. CDR3 length: 16 amino acids. Germline V lookup: CDR1 SGDLS, CDR2 YYNGEE. The CDR3 DNA reads TGTGCCAGCAGCGCCGGGGCCAACCAGGGAGGTGAAAAACTGTTTTTT. As protein: CASSAGANQGGEKLFF.

This sequence joins TRBV28 and TRBJ1-1; 9 bases align to TRBD1. With 8 bases clipped from V and 1 base from J, the junction kept 14 bases outside the gene matches. Germline V gene lookup returns CDR1 MDHEN and CDR2 SYDVKM. The CDR3 runs 17 residues. DNA of the CDR3: TGTGCCAGCCCCTCTACAGGGGGCGGGTGGAAGAACACTGAAGCTTTCTTT. Protein: CASPSTGGGWKNTEAFF.

The chain employs TRBV6-2 or TRBV6-3 and TRBJ1-1, with D unresolved. Germline V gene lookup returns CDR1 MNHEY and CDR2 SVGEGT. The CDR3 is 13 residues long. V lost 4 bases to trimming and J lost 4 bases, with 10 bases between them. The CDR3 DNA is TGTGCCAGCAGTTTTCGGGTTCGCACTGAAGCTTTCTTT. Residues: CASSFRVRTEAFF.

Of note for this clone: The same CDR3 can be traced to other DNA sequences in this sample. The V call is TRBV28, the J call TRBJ1-2; D gene ambiguous. Germline values: CDR1 MDHEN, CDR2 SYDVKM. This CDR3 spans 13 amino acids. Trimming removed 1 base at V and 4 bases at J, with 7 bases between. CDR3 nucleotides: TGTGCCAGCAGTTTATCCGGACTCTATGGCTACACCTTC. It specifies CASSLSGLYGYTF.

This clone is a singleton in its sample. The V call is TRBV29-1, the J call TRBJ1-2, with D uncertain. The germline gives CDR1 SQVTM, CDR2 ANQGSEA. The ends were cut back, 7 bases at V and 2 bases at J, with 14 bases in the middle. The CDR3 has 13 residues. Here the CDR3 reads CSAVREENYGYTF. The DNA of the CDR3 is TGCAGCGCCGTTAGGGAGGAGAACTATGGCTACACCTTC.

The V and J genes are TRBV2 and TRBJ1-5; TRBD1 might be the D (6 bases). The CDR3 has 15 amino acids. Trimming removed 6 bases at V and 7 bases at J, with 19 bases between. Germline V lookup: CDR1 SNHLY, CDR2 FYNNEI. The CDR3 region has the DNA TGTGCCAGCAGGCGCGGACAGACCGCCGGGCAGCCCCAGCATTTT. This codes for CASRRGQTAGQPQHF.

The chain links TRBV7-3 to TRBJ2-2; 8 bases are a match to TRBD2. V shed 5 bases and J 7 bases; nucleotides not matched to a gene: 9. This CDR3 is built from 15 residues. The germline V gene encodes CDR1 SGHTA and CDR2 FQGTGA. CDR3 nucleotide sequence: TGTGCCAGCAGCCCTACTAGCGGAGGGAACGGGGAGCTGTTTTTT. Translation gives CASSPTSGGNGELFF.

The V and J genes are TRBV10-3 and TRBJ2-5, with D maybe TRBD1 (5 bases). Germline V lookup: CDR1 ENHRY, CDR2 SYGVKD. This CDR3 is built from 14 residues. Deletions cut 0 bases from V and 5 bases from J, with 10 bases between. The CDR3: CAISESVRVETQYF. In DNA form, the CDR3 reads TGTGCCATCAGTGAGTCGGTCAGGGTGGAGACCCAGTACTTC.